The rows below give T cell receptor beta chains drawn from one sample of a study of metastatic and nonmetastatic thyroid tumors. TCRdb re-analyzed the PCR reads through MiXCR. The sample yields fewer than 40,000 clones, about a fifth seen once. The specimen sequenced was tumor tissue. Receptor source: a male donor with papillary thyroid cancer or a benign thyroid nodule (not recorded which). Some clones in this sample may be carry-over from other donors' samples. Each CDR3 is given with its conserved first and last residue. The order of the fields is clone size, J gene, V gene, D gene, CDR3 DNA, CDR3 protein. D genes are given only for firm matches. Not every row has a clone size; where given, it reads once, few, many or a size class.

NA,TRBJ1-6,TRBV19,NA,TGTGCCAGTACCAGCATAAATTCACCCCTCCACTTT,CASTSINSPLHF
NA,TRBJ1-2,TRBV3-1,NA,TGTGCCAGCAGCCCCACAAAGACATCTAACTATGGCTACACCTTC,CASSPTKTSNYGYTF
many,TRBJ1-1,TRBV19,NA,TGTGCCAGTAGTATAGACGGGGGCGGTGAAGCTTTCTTT,CASSIDGGGEAFF
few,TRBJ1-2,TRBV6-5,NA,TGTGCCAGCAGTTCCCGACATGAGCTTACCTATGGCTACACCTTC,CASSSRHELTYGYTF
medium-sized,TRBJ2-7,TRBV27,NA,TGTGCCAGCAGTTTCGCCGACGAGCAGTACTTC,CASSFADEQYF
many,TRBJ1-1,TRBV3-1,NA,TGTGCCAGCAGCCCTTCGCAAGCCACTGAAGCTTTCTTT,CASSPSQATEAFF
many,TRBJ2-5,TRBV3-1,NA,TGTGCCAGCAACCTCGAGGGCCCGGGGCAAGAGACCCAGTACTTC,CASNLEGPGQETQYF
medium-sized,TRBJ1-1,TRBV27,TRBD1,TGTGCCAGCATCCGAAACCCAACAGGGGTGAACACTGAAGCTTTCTTT,CASIRNPTGVNTEAFF
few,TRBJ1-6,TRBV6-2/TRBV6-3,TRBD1,TGTGCCAGCATTTACGATCTTCCAGGGGGAGCTCCTAATTCACCCCTCCACTTT,CASIYDLPGGAPNSPLHF
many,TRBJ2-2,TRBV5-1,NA,TGCGCCAGCAGCTTGCCAATTACCGGGGAGCTGTTTTTT,CASSLPITGELFF
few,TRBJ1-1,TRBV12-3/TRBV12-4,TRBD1,TGTGCCAGCAAAGACGACAGGGGGAACACTGAAGCTTTCTTT,CASKDDRGNTEAFF
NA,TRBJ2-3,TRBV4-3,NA,TGCGCCAGCAGCCAAGACAAGCCAGATACGCAGTATTTT,CASSQDKPDTQYF
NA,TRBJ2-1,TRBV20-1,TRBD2,TGCAGTGCTAGATATGCTAGCGGGAGCTCCTACAATGAGCAGTTCTTC,CSARYASGSSYNEQFF
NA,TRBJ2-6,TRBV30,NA,TGTGCCTGGAGTGGGGGCTCTGGGGCCAACGTCCTGACTTTC,CAWSGGSGANVLTF
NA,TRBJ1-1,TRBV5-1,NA,TGCGCCAGCAGCTTGGACAAGAACACTGAAGCTTTCTTT,CASSLDKNTEAFF
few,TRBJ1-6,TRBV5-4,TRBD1,TGTGCCAGCAGCCGCGACACCGGACAGGGGCACTCACCCCTCCACTTT,CASSRDTGQGHSPLHF
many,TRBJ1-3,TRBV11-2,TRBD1,TGTGCCAGCAGAGATGGGACAGGTCATCTGAACACCATATATTTT,CASRDGTGHLNTIYF
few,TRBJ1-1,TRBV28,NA,TGTGCCAGCAGTTTTTCAGGGCAACTCGAAGCTTTCTTT,CASSFSGQLEAFF
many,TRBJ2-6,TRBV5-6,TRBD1,TGTGCCAGCAGCCGGACAGGTTTTGGGGCCAACGTCCTGACTTTC,CASSRTGFGANVLTF
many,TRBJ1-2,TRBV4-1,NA,TGCGCCAGCAGCCCCAGGGACGGAACATTGACTAACTATGGCTACACCTTC,CASSPRDGTLTNYGYTF
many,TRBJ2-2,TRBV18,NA,TGTGCCAGCTCAATGATGGGACAGAACACCGGGGAGCTGTTTTTT,CASSMMGQNTGELFF
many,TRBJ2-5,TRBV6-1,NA,TGTGCCACCATATTCGGCCCAGGGTACCAAGAGACCCAGTACTTC,CATIFGPGYQETQYF
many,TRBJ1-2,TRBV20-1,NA,TGCAGTGCGGCCGGGTGGTATGGCTACACCTTC,CSAAGWYGYTF
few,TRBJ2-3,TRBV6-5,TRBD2,TGTGCCAGCAGTCGAGTCCGGACTAGCGGGGTGTCCACAGATACGCAGTATTTT,CASSRVRTSGVSTDTQYF
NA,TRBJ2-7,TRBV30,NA,TGTGCCTGGAGTGTACAACGAGTGGGCAACTACTTC,CAWSVQRVGNYF
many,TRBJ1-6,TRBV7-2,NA,TGTGCCAGCAGCCCGAGTCGGACACTCTCACCCCTCCACTTT,CASSPSRTLSPLHF
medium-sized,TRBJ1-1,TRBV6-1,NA,TGTGCCAGCAGTTCCAGGCAGAACACTGAAGCTTTCTTT,CASSSRQNTEAFF
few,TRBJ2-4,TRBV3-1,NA,TGTGCCAGCAGCCAAGACACAGGAAAAAACATTCAGTACTTC,CASSQDTGKNIQYF
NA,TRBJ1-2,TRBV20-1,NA,TGCAGTGCTTCTTCATGCTTGGCCTATGGCCACACCTTC,CSASSCLAYGHTF
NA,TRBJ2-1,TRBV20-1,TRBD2,TGCAGTGCTAGAGATGGAAGCGGGAGATCTGAGCAGTTCTTC,CSARDGSGRSEQFF
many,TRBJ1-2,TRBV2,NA,TGTGCCAGCAGCCCGGACACCAACTATGGCTACACCTTC,CASSPDTNYGYTF
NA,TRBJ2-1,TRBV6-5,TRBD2,TGTGCCAGCAGTTACTATAGACTAGCGGGGTACTACAATGAGCAGTTCTTC,CASSYYRLAGYYNEQFF
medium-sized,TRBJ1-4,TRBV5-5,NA,TGTGCCAGCAGCTTGGTAGAGACAACTAATGAAAAACTGTTTTTT,CASSLVETTNEKLFF
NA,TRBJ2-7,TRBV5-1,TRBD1,TGCGCCAGCAGCGTAGACAGGGATCGCTACGAGAAGTACTTC,CASSVDRDRYEKYF
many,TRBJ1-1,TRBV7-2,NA,TGTGCCAGCAGCCCTGGTCTGGCCCGTGAAGCTTTCTTT,CASSPGLAREAFF
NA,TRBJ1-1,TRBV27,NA,TGTGCCAGCAGCTATACAGGGAGGCCCACTGAAGCTTTCTTT,CASSYTGRPTEAFF
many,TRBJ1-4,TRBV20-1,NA,TGCAGTGCTAGGGAGGGTACAGCTAATGAAAAACTGTTTTTT,CSAREGTANEKLFF
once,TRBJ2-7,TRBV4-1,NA,TGCGCCAGCAGCCTCAAACAGGGTGACTCCTACGAGCAGTACTTC,CASSLKQGDSYEQYF
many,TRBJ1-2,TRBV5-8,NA,TGTGCCAGCAGCTTGGGGGACTGGCACTATGGCTACACCTTC,CASSLGDWHYGYTF
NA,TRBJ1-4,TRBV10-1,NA,TGCGCCAGCAGGGAAAAACTGTTTTTT,CASREKLFF
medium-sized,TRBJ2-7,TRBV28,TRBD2,TGTGCCAGCAGGACCTCTTTGGGACTAGTTGCTGACGAGCAGTACTTC,CASRTSLGLVADEQYF
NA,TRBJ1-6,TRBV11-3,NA,TGTGCCAGCAGCTTAGGAAGTAATAATTCACCCCTCCACTTT,CASSLGSNNSPLHF
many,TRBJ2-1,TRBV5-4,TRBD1,TGTGCCAGCAGCAGACAGGGGGCTCTTGAGCGGGATGAGCAGTTCTTC,CASSRQGALERDEQFF
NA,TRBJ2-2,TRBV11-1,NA,TGTGCCAGCAGCTTCCGTGAAATACACGGCGGGGAGCTGTTTTTT,CASSFREIHGGELFF
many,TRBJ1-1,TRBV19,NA,TGTGCCAGTAGTTTTCCCGGAGCCCTGAACACTGAAGCTTTCTTT,CASSFPGALNTEAFF
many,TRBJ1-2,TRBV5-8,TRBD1,TGTGCCAGCAGTTCCGGGACAGGGGCCTATAACTATGGCTACACCTTC,CASSSGTGAYNYGYTF
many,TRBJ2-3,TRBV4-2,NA,TGTGCCAGCAGCCAAGAGCCTCTCGCGGGACTCACAGATACGCAGTATTTT,CASSQEPLAGLTDTQYF
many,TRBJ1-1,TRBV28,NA,TGTGCCAGCAGTTTTAGCACCTCTGAAGCTTTCTTT,CASSFSTSEAFF
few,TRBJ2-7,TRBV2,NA,TGTGCCAGCAGGTCGGCAGGGGTCTACGAGCAGTACTTC,CASRSAGVYEQYF
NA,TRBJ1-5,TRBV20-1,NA,TGCAGTGTGCGGATCCTTGGCGAACTAGAGAATCAGCCCCAGCATTTT,CSVRILGELENQPQHF
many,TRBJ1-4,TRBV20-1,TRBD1,TGCAGTGCTAGGCGGGGACAGGGCTTAACTAATGAAAAACTGTTTTTT,CSARRGQGLTNEKLFF
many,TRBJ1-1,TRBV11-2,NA,TGTGCCAGCAGCTTAGAACGGGATGCAGTAGCTTTCTTT,CASSLERDAVAFF
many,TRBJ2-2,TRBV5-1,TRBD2,TGCGCCAGCAGCTTGGGACTAGCGGGAGGGCCCAGCACCGGGGAGCTGTTTTTT,CASSLGLAGGPSTGELFF
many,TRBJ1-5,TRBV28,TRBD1,TGTGCCAGCAGTTTACGAGTTACAGGGGCTAGCAATCAGCCCCAGCATTTT,CASSLRVTGASNQPQHF
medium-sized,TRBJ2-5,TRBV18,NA,TGTGCCAGCTCACCACTCCCTAAAGAGACCCAGTACTTC,CASSPLPKETQYF
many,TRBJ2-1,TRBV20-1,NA,TGCAGTGCTAGAGATTTGATGAGCTCCTACAATGAGCAGTTCTTC,CSARDLMSSYNEQFF
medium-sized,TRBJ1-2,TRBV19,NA,TGTGCCAGTAGTCCCGCGGACAGAAACTATGGCTACACCTTC,CASSPADRNYGYTF